This TCR beta chain was captured in a study of blood T cell repertoires in COVID-19. In the original processing: Estimation of nucleated cell counts relied on the amplification of reference gene primers. The repertoire was sequenced with immunoSEQ multiplex PCR; TCRdb's copy has only in-frame clones and lacks some. The V and J calls and clone size are taken from that table; D and trimming were inferred from the DNA. The data show roughly 500,000 clones, 75% to 90% seen once. Trimming removed 3 bases at V and 0 bases at J, with 15 bases between. Germline loops: CDR1 DFQATT, CDR2 SNEGSKA (reference sequence). The CDR3 sequence is 17 residues long.

Sequenced: PBMCs or T cells enriched from blood (not recorded which). The rearrangement links TRBV20-1 to TRBJ1-6; a weak D match, TRBD1 (5 bases). This clonotype was obtained from a woman in her sixties who had recovered from COVID-19. CDR3 DNA: TGCAGTGCTAGTGACAGCTTATCTAGCTCCTATAATTCACCCCTCCACTTT. It encodes CSASDSLSSSYNSPLHF.